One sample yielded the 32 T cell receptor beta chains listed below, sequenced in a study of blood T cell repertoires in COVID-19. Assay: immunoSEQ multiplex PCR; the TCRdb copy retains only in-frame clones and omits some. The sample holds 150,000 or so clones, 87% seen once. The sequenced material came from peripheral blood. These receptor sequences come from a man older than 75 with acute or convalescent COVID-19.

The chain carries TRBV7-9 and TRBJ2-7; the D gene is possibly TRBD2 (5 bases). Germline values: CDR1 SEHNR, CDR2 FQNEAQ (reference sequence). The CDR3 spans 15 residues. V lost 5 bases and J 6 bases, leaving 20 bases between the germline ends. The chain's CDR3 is CASSPNGIRSSEQYF. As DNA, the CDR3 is TGTGCCAGCAGCCCCAACGGGATTCGAAGCAGCGAGCAGTACTTC.

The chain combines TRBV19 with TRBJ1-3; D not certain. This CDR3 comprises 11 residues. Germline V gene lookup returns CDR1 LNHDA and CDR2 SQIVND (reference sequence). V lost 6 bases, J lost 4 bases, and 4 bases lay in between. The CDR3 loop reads CASSLGNTIYF. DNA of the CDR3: TGTGCCAGTAGCCTAGGAAACACCATATATTTT.

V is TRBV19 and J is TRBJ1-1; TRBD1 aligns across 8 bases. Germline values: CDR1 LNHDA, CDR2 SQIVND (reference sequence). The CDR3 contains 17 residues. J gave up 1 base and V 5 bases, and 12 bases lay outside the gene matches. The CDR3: CASSYRASGGANTEAFF. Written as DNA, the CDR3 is TGTGCCAGTAGTTACAGGGCCTCAGGGGGCGCGAACACTGAAGCTTTCTTT.

CDR3 sequence reads: CASSTGQKETQYF. CDR3 bases: TGTGCCAGCAGTACGGGACAAAAAGAGACCCAGTACTTC. The chain recombines TRBV6-2 or TRBV6-3 with TRBJ2-5; D might be TRBD1 (6 bases). V lost 5 bases and J lost 3, with 10 bases in between. Germline assignment: CDR1 MNHEY and CDR2 SVGEGT. The CDR3 extends over 13 amino acids.

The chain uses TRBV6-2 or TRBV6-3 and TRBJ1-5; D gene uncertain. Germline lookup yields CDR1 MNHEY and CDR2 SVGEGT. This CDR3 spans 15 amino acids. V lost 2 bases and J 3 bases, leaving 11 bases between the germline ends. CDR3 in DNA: TGTGCCAGCAGTTACCGGGGAGCGATCAATCAGCCCCAGCATTTT. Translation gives CASSYRGAINQPQHF.

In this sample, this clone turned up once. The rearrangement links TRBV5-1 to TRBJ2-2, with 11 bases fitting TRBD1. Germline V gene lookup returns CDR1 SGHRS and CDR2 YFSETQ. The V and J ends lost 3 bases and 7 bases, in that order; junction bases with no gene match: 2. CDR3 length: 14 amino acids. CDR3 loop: CASSSGQGVGELFF. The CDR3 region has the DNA TGCGCCAGCAGCTCGGGACAGGGGGTCGGGGAGCTGTTTTTT.

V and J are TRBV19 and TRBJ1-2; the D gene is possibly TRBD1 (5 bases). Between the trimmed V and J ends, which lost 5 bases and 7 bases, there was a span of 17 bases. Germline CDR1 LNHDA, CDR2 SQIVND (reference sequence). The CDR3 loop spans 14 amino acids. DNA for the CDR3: TGTGCCAGTAGTCTGGCAGGGCTTCGGTCTGGCTACACCTTC. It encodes CASSLAGLRSGYTF.

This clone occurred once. Here the CDR3 reads CSASPLAGGGSSYNEQFF. For the CDR3, the DNA is TGCAGTGCTAGTCCACTAGCGGGAGGGGGGAGCTCCTACAATGAGCAGTTCTTC. J is TRBJ2-1 and V is TRBV20-1; 13 bases match TRBD2. The CDR3 contains 18 residues. Trimming cost V 3 bases and J 0 bases; bases outside gene matches: 8. Germline-derived CDR1 and CDR2 are DFQATT and SNEGSKA (reference sequence).

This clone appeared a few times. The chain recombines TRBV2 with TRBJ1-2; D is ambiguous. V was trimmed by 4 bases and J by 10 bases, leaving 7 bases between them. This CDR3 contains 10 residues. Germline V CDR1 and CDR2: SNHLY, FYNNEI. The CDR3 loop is CASSGEDYTF. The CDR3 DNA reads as TGTGCCAGCAGTGGGGAGGACTACACCTTC.

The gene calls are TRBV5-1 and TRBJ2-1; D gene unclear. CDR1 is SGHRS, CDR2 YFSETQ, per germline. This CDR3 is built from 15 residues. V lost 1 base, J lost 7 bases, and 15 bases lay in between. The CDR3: CASSLYGEVANEQFF. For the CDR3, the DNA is TGCGCCAGCAGCTTGTATGGAGAGGTTGCAAATGAGCAGTTCTTC.

DNA of the CDR3: TGCGCCAGCAGAGGGACTAGCGGACCCTACAATGAGCAGTTCTTC. This sequence encodes CASRGTSGPYNEQFF. The V gene is TRBV5-1, the J gene TRBJ2-1, with 11 bases matching TRBD2. The CDR3 has 15 amino acids. The germline CDR1 and CDR2 sequences are SGHRS and YFSETQ. V shed 5 bases and J 2 bases; nucleotides not matched to a gene: 3.

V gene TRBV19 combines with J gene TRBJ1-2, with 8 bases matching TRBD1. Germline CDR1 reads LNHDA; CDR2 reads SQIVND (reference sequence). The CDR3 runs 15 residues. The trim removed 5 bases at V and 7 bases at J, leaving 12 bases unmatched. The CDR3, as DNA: TGTGCCAGTAGTCCCCCCAGACAGGGGTTAAGTGGCTACACCTTC. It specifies CASSPPRQGLSGYTF.

CDR3 sequence reads: CASSLGQGPSSPLHF. DNA of the CDR3: TGCGCCAGCAGCTTGGGACAGGGGCCTTCTTCACCCCTCCACTTT. This chain uses TRBV5-1 with TRBJ1-6; TRBD1 matches at 8 bases. In germline, CDR1 is SGHRS, CDR2 YFSETQ. The trim removed 0 bases at V and 9 bases at J, leaving 5 bases unmatched. The CDR3 sequence is 15 residues long.

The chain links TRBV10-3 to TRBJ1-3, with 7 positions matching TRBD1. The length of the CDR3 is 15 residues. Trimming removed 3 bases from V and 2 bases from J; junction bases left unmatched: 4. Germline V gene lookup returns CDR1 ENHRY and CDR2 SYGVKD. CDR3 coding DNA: TGTGCCATCAGTGACAGGGGGATCGCTGGAAACACCATATATTTT. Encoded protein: CAISDRGIAGNTIYF.

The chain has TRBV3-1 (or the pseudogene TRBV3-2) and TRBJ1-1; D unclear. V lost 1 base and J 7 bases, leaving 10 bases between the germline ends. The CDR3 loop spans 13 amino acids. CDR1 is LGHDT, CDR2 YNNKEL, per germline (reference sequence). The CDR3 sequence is CASSQVGGFEAFF. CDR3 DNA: TGTGCCAGCAGCCAAGTAGGAGGGTTTGAAGCTTTCTTT.

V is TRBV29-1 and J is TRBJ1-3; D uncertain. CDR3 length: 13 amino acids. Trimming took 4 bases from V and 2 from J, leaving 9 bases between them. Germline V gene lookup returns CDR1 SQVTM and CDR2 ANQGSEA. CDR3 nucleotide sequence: TGCAGCGTTGTGAGTCAGGCTGGAAACACCATATATTTT. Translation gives CSVVSQAGNTIYF.

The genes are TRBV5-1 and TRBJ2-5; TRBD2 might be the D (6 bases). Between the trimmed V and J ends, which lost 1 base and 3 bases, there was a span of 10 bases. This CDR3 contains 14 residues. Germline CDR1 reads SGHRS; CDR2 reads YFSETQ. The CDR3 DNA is TGCGCCAGCAGCTTGCCTAGCGCGGAAGAGACCCAGTACTTC. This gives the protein CASSLPSAEETQYF.

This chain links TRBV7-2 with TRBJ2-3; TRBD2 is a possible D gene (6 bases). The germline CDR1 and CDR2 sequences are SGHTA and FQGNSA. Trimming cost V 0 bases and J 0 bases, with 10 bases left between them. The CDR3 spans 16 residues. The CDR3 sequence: CASSLAVSGSTDTQYF. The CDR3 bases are TGTGCCAGCAGCTTAGCGGTTAGCGGTAGCACAGATACGCAGTATTTT.

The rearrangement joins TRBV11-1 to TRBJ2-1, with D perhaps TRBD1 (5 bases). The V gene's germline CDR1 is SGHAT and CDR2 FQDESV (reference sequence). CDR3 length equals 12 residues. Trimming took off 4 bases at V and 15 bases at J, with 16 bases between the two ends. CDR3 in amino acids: CASSSRGDPRFF. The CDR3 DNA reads TGTGCCAGCAGCTCTAGGGGCGACCCTCGGTTCTTC.

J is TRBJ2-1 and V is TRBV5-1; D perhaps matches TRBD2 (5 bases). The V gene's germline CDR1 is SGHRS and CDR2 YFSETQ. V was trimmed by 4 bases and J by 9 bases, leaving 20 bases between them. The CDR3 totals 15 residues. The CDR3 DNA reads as TGCGCCAGCAGCCTCGGAGGACCCGGGAACGGTGAGCAGTTCTTC. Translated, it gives CASSLGGPGNGEQFF.

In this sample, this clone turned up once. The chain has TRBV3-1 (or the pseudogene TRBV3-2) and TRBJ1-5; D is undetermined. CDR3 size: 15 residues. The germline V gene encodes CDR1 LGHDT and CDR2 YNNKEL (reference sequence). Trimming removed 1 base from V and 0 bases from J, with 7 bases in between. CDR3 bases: TGTGCCAGCAGCCAAGGGGCGTATAGCAATCAGCCCCAGCATTTT. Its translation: CASSQGAYSNQPQHF.

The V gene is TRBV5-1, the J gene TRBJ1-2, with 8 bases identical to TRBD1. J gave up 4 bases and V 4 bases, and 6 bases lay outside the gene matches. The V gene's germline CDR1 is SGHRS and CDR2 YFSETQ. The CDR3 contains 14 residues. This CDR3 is CASSTGQVTYGYTF. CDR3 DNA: TGCGCCAGCAGCACGGGACAGGTTACCTATGGCTACACCTTC. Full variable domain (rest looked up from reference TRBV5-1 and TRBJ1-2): KAGVTQTPRYLIKTRGQQVTLSCSPISGHRSVSWYQQTPGQGLQFLFEYFSETQRNKGNFPGRFSGRQFSNSRSEMNVSTLELGDSALYLCASSTGQVTYGYTFGSGTRLTVV.

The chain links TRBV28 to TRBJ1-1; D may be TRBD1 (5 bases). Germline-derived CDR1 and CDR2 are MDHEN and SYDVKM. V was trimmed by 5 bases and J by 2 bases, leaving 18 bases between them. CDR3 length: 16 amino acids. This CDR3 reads CASSLGGGRANTEAFF. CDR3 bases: TGTGCCAGCAGTCTGGGGGGGGGAAGGGCTAACACTGAAGCTTTCTTT.

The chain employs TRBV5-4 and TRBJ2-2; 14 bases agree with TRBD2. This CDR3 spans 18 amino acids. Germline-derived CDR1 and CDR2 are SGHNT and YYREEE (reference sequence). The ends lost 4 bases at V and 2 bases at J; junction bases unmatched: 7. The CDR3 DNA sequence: TGTGCCAGCAGCACTCCGGGACTAGCGGGAGCAAACACCGGGGAGCTGTTTTTT. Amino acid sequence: CASSTPGLAGANTGELFF.

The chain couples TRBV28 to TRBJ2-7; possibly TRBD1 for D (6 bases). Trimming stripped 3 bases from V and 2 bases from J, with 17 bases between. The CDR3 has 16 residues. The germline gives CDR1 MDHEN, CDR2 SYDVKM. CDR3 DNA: TGTGCCAGCAGTTTTTCGGGGCTTGGGGGCCCCTACGAGCAGTACTTC. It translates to CASSFSGLGGPYEQYF. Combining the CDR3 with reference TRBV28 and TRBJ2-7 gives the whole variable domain DVKVTQSSRYLVKRTGEKVFLECVQDMDHENMFWYRQDPGLGLRLIYFSYDVKMKEKGDIPEGYSVSREKKERFSLILESASTNQTSMYLCASSFSGLGGPYEQYFGPGTRLTVT.

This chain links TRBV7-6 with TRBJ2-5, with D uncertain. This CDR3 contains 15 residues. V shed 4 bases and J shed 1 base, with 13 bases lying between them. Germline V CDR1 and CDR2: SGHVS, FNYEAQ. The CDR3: CASSSLRSPQETQYF. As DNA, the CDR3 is TGTGCCAGCAGCTCACTCCGGTCTCCCCAAGAGACCCAGTACTTC.

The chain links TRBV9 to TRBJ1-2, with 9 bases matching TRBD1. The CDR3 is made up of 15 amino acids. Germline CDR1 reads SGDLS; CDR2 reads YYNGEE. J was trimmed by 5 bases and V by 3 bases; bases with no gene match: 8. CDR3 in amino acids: CASSAHGTGMYGYTF. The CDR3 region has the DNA TGTGCCAGCAGCGCACACGGGACAGGGATGTATGGCTACACCTTC.

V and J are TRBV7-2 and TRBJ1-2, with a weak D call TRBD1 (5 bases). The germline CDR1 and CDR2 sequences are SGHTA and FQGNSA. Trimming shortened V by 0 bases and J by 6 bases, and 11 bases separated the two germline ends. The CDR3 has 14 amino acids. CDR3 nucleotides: TGTGCCAGCAGCTTAGCGGGACTGGGGGATGGCTACACCTTC. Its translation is CASSLAGLGDGYTF. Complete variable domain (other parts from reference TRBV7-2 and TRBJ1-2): GAGVSQSPSNKVTEKGKDVELRCDPISGHTALYWYRQSLGQGLEFLIYFQGNSAPDKSGLPSDRFSAERTGGSVSTLTIQRTQQEDSAVYLCASSLAGLGDGYTFGSGTRLTVV.

The CDR3 DNA reads as TGTGCCAGCAGTCTCCCCGGGGGGCGCTACAATGAGCAGTTCTTC. It translates to CASSLPGGRYNEQFF. This sequence joins TRBV28 and TRBJ2-1; D might be TRBD2 (7 bases). The CDR3 length is 15 residues. Trimming pared 5 bases from V and 3 bases from J, leaving 14 bases between. CDR1 and CDR2 (germline): MDHEN, SYDVKM.

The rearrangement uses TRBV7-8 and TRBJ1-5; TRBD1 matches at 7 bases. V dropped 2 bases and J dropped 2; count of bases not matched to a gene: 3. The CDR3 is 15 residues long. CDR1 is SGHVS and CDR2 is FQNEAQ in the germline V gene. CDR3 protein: CASSLFGQGNQPQHF. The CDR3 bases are TGTGCCAGCAGCTTATTTGGACAGGGCAATCAGCCCCAGCATTTT.

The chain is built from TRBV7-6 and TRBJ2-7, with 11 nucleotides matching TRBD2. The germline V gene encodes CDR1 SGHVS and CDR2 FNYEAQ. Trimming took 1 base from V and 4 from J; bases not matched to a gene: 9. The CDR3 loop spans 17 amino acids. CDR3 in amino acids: CASSLGSVLAGGYEQYF. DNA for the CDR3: TGTGCCAGCAGCTTAGGTTCGGTATTAGCGGGGGGGTACGAGCAGTACTTC. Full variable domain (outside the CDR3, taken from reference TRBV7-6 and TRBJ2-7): GAGVSQSPRYKVTKRGQDVALRCDPISGHVSLYWYRQALGQGPEFLTYFNYEAQQDKSGLPNDRFSAERPEGSISTLTIQRTEQRDSAMYRCASSLGSVLAGGYEQYFGPGTRLTVT.

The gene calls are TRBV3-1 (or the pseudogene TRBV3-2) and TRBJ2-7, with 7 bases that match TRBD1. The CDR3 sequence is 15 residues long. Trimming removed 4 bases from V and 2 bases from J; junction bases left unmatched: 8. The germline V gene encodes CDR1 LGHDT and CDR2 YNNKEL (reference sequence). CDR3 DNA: TGTGCCAGCAGCCCCTTTCCGGACAGGACCTACGAGCAGTACTTC. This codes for CASSPFPDRTYEQYF.